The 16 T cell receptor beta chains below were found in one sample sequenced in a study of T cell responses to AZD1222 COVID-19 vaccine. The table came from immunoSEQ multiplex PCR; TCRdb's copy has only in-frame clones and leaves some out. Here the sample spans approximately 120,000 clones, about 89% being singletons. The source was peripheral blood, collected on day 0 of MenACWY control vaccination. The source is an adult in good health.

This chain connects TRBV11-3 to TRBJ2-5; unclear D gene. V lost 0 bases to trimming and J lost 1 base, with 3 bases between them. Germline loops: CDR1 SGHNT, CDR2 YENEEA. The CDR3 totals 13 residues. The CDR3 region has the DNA TGTGCCAGCAGCTTAGAGGTCCAAGAGACCCAGTACTTC. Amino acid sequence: CASSLEVQETQYF.

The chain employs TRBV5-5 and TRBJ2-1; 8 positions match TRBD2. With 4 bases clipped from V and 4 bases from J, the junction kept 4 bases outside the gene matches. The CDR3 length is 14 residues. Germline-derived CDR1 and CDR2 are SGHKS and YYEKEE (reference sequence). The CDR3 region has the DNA TGTGCCAGCAGCCGACTAGCGAAATACAATGAGCAGTTCTTC. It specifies CASSRLAKYNEQFF. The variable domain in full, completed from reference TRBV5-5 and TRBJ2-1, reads DAGVTQSPTHLIKTRGQQVTLRCSPISGHKSVSWYQQVLGQGPQFIFQYYEKEERGRGNFPDRFSARQFPNYSSELNVNALLLGDSALYLCASSRLAKYNEQFFGPGTRLTVL.

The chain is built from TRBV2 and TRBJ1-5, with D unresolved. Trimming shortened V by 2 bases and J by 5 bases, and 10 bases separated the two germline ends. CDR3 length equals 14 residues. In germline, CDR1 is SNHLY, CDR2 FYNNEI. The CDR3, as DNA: TGTGCCAGCAGTGAAACCATAAGCTATCAGCCCCAGCATTTT. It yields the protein CASSETISYQPQHF.

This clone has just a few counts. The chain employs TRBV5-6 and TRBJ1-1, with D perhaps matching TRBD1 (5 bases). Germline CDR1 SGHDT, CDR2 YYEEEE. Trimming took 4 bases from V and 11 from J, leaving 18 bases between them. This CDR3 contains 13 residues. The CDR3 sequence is CASSGGSESLAFF. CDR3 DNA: TGTGCCAGCAGCGGGGGGTCGGAGAGCCTCGCTTTCTTT. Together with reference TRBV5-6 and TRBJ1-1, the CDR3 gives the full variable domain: DAGVTQSPTHLIKTRGQQVTLRCSPKSGHDTVSWYQQALGQGPQFIFQYYEEEERQRGNFPDRFSGHQFPNYSSELNVNALLLGDSALYLCASSGGSESLAFFGQGTRLTVV.

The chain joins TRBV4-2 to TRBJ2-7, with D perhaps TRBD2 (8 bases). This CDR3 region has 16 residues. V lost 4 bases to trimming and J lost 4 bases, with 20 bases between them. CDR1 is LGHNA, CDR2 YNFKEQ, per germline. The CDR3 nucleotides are TGTGCCAGCAGCCCAGGGGGTAGCGGGACTGTTTACGAGCAGTACTTC. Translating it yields CASSPGGSGTVYEQYF.

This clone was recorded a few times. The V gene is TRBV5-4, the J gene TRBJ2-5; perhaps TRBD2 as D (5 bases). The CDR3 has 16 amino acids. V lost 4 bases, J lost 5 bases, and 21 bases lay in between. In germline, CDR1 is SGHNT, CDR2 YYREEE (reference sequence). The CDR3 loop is CASSDRRTVSVETQYF. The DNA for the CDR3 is TGTGCCAGCAGCGACCGGCGGACGGTTAGCGTTGAGACCCAGTACTTC.

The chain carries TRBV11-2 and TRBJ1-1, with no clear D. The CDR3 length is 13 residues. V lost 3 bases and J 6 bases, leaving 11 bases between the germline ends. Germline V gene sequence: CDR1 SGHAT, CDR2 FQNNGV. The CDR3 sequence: CASSFGLRAEAFF. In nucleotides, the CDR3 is TGTGCCAGCAGCTTTGGGCTGCGCGCTGAAGCTTTCTTT. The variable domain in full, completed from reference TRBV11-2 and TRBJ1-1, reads EAGVAQSPRYKIIEKRQSVAFWCNPISGHATLYWYQQILGQGPKLLIQFQNNGVVDDSQLPKDRFSAERLKGVDSTLKIQPAKLEDSAVYLCASSFGLRAEAFFGQGTRLTVV.

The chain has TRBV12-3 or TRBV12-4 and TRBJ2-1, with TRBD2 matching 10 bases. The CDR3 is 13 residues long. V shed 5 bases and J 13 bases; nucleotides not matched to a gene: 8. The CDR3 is CASSQLAGVFQFF. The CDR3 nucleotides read TGTGCCAGCAGTCAGCTAGCGGGAGTCTTTCAGTTCTTC.

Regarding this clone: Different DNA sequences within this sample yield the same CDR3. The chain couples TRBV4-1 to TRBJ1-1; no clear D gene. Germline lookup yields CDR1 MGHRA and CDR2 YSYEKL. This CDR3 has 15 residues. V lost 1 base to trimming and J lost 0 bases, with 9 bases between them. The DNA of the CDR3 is TGCGCCAGCAGCCAAGGTCCAGGATTGAACACTGAAGCTTTCTTT. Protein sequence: CASSQGPGLNTEAFF.

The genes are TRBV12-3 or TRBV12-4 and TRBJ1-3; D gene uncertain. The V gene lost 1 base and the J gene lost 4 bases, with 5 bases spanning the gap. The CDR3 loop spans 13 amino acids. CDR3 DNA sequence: TGTGCCAGCAGTTTAGACTTAGGAAACACCATATATTTT. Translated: CASSLDLGNTIYF.

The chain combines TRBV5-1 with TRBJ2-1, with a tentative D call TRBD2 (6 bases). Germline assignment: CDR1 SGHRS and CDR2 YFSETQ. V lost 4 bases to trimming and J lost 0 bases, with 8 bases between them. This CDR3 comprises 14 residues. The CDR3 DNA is TGCGCCAGCAGCGATAGCGGCTCCTACAATGAGCAGTTCTTC. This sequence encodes CASSDSGSYNEQFF. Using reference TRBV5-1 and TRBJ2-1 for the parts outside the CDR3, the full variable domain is KAGVTQTPRYLIKTRGQQVTLSCSPISGHRSVSWYQQTPGQGLQFLFEYFSETQRNKGNFPGRFSGRQFSNSRSEMNVSTLELGDSALYLCASSDSGSYNEQFFGPGTRLTVL.

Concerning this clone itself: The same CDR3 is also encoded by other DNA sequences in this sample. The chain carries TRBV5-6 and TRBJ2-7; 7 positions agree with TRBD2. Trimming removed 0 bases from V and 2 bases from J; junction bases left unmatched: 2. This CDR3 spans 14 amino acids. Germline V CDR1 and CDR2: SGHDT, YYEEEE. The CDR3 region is CASSLGGGTYEQYF. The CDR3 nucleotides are TGTGCCAGCAGCTTGGGCGGGGGAACCTACGAGCAGTACTTC.

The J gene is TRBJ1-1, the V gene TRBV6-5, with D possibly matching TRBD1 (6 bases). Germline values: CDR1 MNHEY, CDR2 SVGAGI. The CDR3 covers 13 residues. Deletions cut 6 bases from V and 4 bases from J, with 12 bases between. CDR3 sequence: CASRQGGVTEAFF. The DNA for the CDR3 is TGTGCCAGCAGACAAGGGGGGGTCACTGAAGCTTTCTTT.

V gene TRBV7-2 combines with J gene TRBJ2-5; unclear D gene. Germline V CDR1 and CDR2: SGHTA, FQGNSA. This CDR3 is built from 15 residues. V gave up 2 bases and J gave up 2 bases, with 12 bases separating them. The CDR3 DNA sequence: TGTGCCAGCAGCTTATCCCGGGCAGATCAAGAGACCCAGTACTTC. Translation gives CASSLSRADQETQYF.

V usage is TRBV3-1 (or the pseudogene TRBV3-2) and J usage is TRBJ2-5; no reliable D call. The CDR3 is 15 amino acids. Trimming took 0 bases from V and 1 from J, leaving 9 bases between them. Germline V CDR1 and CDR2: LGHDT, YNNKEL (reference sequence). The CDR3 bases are TGTGCCAGCAGCCAAGAGTGGAATTTCCAAGAGACCCAGTACTTC. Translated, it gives CASSQEWNFQETQYF.

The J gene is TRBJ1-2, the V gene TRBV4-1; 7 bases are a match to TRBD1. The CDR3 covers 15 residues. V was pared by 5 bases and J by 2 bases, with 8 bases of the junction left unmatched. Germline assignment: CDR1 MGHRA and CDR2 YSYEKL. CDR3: CASSIKIQGNYGYTF. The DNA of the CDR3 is TGCGCCAGCAGCATTAAGATACAGGGGAACTATGGCTACACCTTC.